The 21 T cell receptor beta chains below were found in one sample sequenced in a study of shared clonotypes between healthy human individuals. The protocol was immunoSEQ multiplex PCR, while the TCRdb copy is restricted to in-frame clones and leaves out a portion. The table records about 1 million clones, about 70% of them present only once. Input material: memory CD4+ T cells sorted from blood. The subset was: CD45RA-negative fraction. These receptors came from a man in his late teens or twenties in good health.

Details on this clone: Other DNA variants within this sample encode the same CDR3. The rearrangement links TRBV7-2 to TRBJ1-5, with TRBD1 identical over 7 bases. Trimming removed 5 bases from V and 6 bases from J; junction bases left unmatched: 1. Looked up from germline, CDR1 is SGHTA and CDR2 is FQGNSA. There are 12 residues in the CDR3. The CDR3 bases are TGTGCCAGCAGCAGGGACAGTCAGCCCCAGCATTTT. Translated: CASSRDSQPQHF.

The chain combines TRBV30 with TRBJ1-5; TRBD1 is a possible D gene (6 bases). The CDR3 is 15 amino acids. Germline V gene data show CDR1 as GTSNPN and CDR2 as SVGIG (reference sequence). Trimming took off 5 bases at V and 6 bases at J, with 20 bases between the two ends. CDR3 DNA sequence: TGTGCCTGGTCAGGGGTGGGCAGGGGATCTCAGCCCCAGCATTTT. Its protein product is CAWSGVGRGSQPQHF.

This clone was counted a single time. This rearrangement joins TRBV2 to TRBJ1-1; D not resolved. This CDR3 has 14 residues. Trimming shortened V by 2 bases and J by 0 bases, and 7 bases separated the two germline ends. Germline V lookup: CDR1 SNHLY, CDR2 FYNNEI. This chain's CDR3 is CASSEPNMNTEAFF. The CDR3, as DNA: TGTGCCAGCAGTGAACCGAACATGAACACTGAAGCTTTCTTT.

The V call is TRBV10-3, the J call TRBJ1-2, with D unclear. V was trimmed by 0 bases and J by 7 bases, leaving 15 bases between them. The CDR3 length is 15 residues. The V gene's germline CDR1 is ENHRY and CDR2 SYGVKD. The CDR3 DNA sequence: TGTGCCATCAGTGAGTCCTGGGTTCTCGCGGGTGGCTACACCTTC. It is translated as CAISESWVLAGGYTF.

This chain joins TRBV27 and TRBJ2-7, with D perhaps assigned TRBD1 or TRBD2 (6 bases each). V dropped 6 bases and J dropped 2 bases, with 20 bases sitting between them. The CDR3 consists of 16 residues. Germline V lookup: CDR1 MNHEY, CDR2 SMNVEV (reference sequence). This CDR3 is CASSKEGGYFPYEQYF. For the CDR3, the DNA is TGTGCCAGCAGCAAGGAGGGGGGATACTTCCCCTACGAGCAGTACTTC.

This sequence joins TRBV9 and TRBJ2-2; tentative D call: TRBD1 (6 bases). Germline V CDR1 and CDR2: SGDLS, YYNGEE. This CDR3 is built from 17 residues. The V and J ends lost 4 bases and 5 bases respectively, with 21 bases between them. The CDR3 DNA is TGTGCCAGCAGCTTTCAGGGGAGCCCGTCTAGGACCGGGGAGCTGTTTTTT. This sequence encodes CASSFQGSPSRTGELFF.

This chain uses TRBV10-3 with TRBJ2-7; TRBD1 matches 9 bases. Trimming took 3 bases from V and 2 from J; bases not matched to a gene: 5. The CDR3 loop spans 15 amino acids. CDR1 and CDR2 from the germline V gene are ENHRY and SYGVKD. CDR3 sequence: CAISDPDRGTYEQYF. The CDR3 DNA reads TGTGCCATCAGTGACCCGGACAGGGGCACCTACGAGCAGTACTTC.

In its sample, this clone was seen once. The chain has TRBV10-1 and TRBJ2-5; D remains unclear. CDR1 is WNHNN, CDR2 SYGVQD, per germline (reference sequence). The CDR3 spans 14 residues. Between the trimmed V and J ends, which lost 0 bases and 2 bases, there was a span of 7 bases. The CDR3 sequence: CASSESTSQETQYF. The CDR3 DNA is TGCGCCAGCAGTGAGTCGACCTCTCAAGAGACCCAGTACTTC.

This clone was counted a few times. The V and J genes are TRBV6-6 and TRBJ1-1; 10 nucleotides match TRBD1. J was trimmed by 2 bases and V by 5 bases; bases with no gene match: 8. CDR1 MNHNY and CDR2 SVGAGI come from the germline V gene (reference sequence). There are 16 residues in the CDR3. The CDR3 DNA follows: TGTGCCAGCAGTGCCGGGACAGGGGTCCTAAACACTGAAGCTTTCTTT. This translates into CASSAGTGVLNTEAFF.

The chain couples TRBV30 to TRBJ2-7, with D uncertain. The V and J ends lost 3 bases and 4 bases respectively, with 13 bases between them. CDR3 size: 13 residues. Germline CDR1 and CDR2: GTSNPN and SVGIG (reference sequence). CDR3 sequence: CAWSPELNYEQYF. As DNA, the CDR3 is TGTGCCTGGAGCCCCGAGCTAAATTACGAGCAGTACTTC.

The chain has TRBV29-1 and TRBJ1-1; D remains ambiguous. Trimming shortened V by 2 bases and J by 6 bases, and 7 bases separated the two germline ends. There are 11 residues in the CDR3. CDR1 and CDR2 (germline): SQVTM, ANQGSEA. The CDR3 sequence is CSVEPRAEAFF. For the CDR3, the DNA is TGCAGCGTTGAACCTCGGGCTGAAGCTTTCTTT.

The rearrangement uses TRBV4-2 and TRBJ2-5; TRBD2 agrees at 13 bases. The CDR3 totals 17 residues. CDR1 LGHNA and CDR2 YNFKEQ come from the germline V gene. With 4 bases clipped from V and 5 bases from J, the junction kept 10 bases outside the gene matches. CDR3 in DNA: TGTGCCAGCAGCCGACTAGCGGGGGGCCAGGAGGGCGAGACCCAGTACTTC. Its translation is CASSRLAGGQEGETQYF.

The rearrangement links TRBV5-1 to TRBJ2-1; no clear D gene. Germline lookup yields CDR1 SGHRS and CDR2 YFSETQ. CDR3 length equals 11 residues. V lost 0 bases, J lost 10 bases, and 5 bases lay in between. In DNA form, the CDR3 reads TGCGCCAGCAGCTTGGACTGGGAGCAGTTCTTC. This encodes CASSLDWEQFF.

The chain couples TRBV19 to TRBJ1-5; the D is unclear. This CDR3 has 14 amino acids. Germline CDR1 and CDR2: LNHDA and SQIVND (reference sequence). The ends were cut back, 4 bases at V and 0 bases at J, with 7 bases in the middle. The CDR3, as DNA: TGTGCCAGTAGTAGAATCAATAGCAATCAGCCCCAGCATTTT. Protein: CASSRINSNQPQHF.

In DNA form, the CDR3 reads TGCAGCGTTATTGAGCGGAAGTCTGGAAACACCATATATTTT. It codes for CSVIERKSGNTIYF. J is TRBJ1-3 and V is TRBV29-1, with no clear D. Per the germline V gene, CDR1 is SQVTM and CDR2 is ANQGSEA. This CDR3 region has 14 residues. V lost 5 bases to trimming and J lost 1 base, with 12 bases between them.

This chain uses TRBV5-1 with TRBJ2-6, with 8 bases aligning to TRBD1. V lost 4 bases to trimming and J lost 4 bases; unmatched junction nucleotides: 7. The CDR3 has 16 amino acids. The germline V gene has CDR1 SGHRS and CDR2 YFSETQ. The CDR3 loop is CASSPFQGAGANVLTF. The DNA of the CDR3 is TGCGCCAGCAGCCCCTTCCAGGGGGCGGGGGCCAACGTCCTGACTTTC.

V is TRBV2 and J is TRBJ2-7; D perhaps matches TRBD1 (8 bases). CDR1 and CDR2 (germline): SNHLY, FYNNEI. The V end lost 6 bases, the J end lost 12 bases, and 21 bases lay between the germline ends. The CDR3 extends over 13 amino acids. DNA of the CDR3: TGTGCCAGCAGAGTTTATAGTACAGGGGGGGTGTACTTC. Amino acids: CASRVYSTGGVYF. The variable domain in full, with the rest retrieved from reference TRBV2 and TRBJ2-7, is EPEVTQTPSHQVTQMGQEVILRCVPISNHLYFYWYRQILGQKVEFLVSFYNNEISEKSEIFDDQFSVERPDGSNFTLKIRSTKLEDSAMYFCASRVYSTGGVYFGPGTRLTVT.

This clone was detected a few times. The gene calls are TRBV5-8 and TRBJ1-5; D ambiguous. The CDR3 runs 13 residues. CDR1 and CDR2 (germline): SGHTS, YDEGEE. Trimming left V 1 base short and J 7 bases short, with 9 bases between. As DNA, the CDR3 is TGTGCCAGCAGCTTGAGGAGGGAACAGCCCCAGCATTTT. It translates to CASSLRREQPQHF.

This clone was recorded many times. Written as DNA, the CDR3 is TGTGCCAGCACCTCACGATCCAGGGGTGGCACTGAAGCTTTCTTT. It specifies CASTSRSRGGTEAFF. The chain uses TRBV6-6 and TRBJ1-1, with D tentatively TRBD1 (6 bases). The CDR3 sequence is 15 residues long. Germline V CDR1 and CDR2: MNHNY, SVGAGI (reference sequence). V was clipped by 7 bases and J by 4 bases, with 19 bases between them.

The chain combines TRBV7-2 with TRBJ2-5; the D is unclear. The CDR3 runs to 15 residues. In germline, CDR1 is SGHTA, CDR2 FQGNSA. Trimming left V 1 base short and J 4 bases short, with 13 bases between. CDR3 region: CASSLGAVGRETQYF. The CDR3, as DNA: TGTGCCAGCAGCTTAGGGGCGGTAGGTCGAGAGACCCAGTACTTC. Looking up the rest from reference TRBV7-2 and TRBJ2-5 gives the full variable domain: GAGVSQSPSNKVTEKGKDVELRCDPISGHTALYWYRQSLGQGLEFLIYFQGNSAPDKSGLPSDRFSAERTGGSVSTLTIQRTQQEDSAVYLCASSLGAVGRETQYFGPGTRLLVL.

CDR3: CASSRGYTMNTEAFF. In DNA form, the CDR3 reads TGTGCCAGCAGTCGCGGTTACACAATGAACACTGAAGCTTTCTTT. This chain links TRBV9 with TRBJ1-1; D gene ambiguous. Germline-derived CDR1 and CDR2 are SGDLS and YYNGEE. The CDR3 runs 15 residues. The V gene lost 5 bases and the J gene lost 0 bases, with 14 bases spanning the gap. The full variable domain, completed using reference TRBV9 and TRBJ1-1, is DSGVTQTPKHLITATGQRVTLRCSPRSGDLSVYWYQQSLDQGLQFLIQYYNGEERAKGNILERFSAQQFPDLHSELNLSSLELGDSALYFCASSRGYTMNTEAFFGQGTRLTVV.